This TCR beta chain appears in the sequencing data of a study of CD8 T cells in Susac syndrome. Germline-derived CDR1 and CDR2 are DFQATT and SNEGSKA (reference sequence). J was trimmed by 0 bases and V by 1 base; bases with no gene match: 14. This CDR3 comprises 19 residues. The authors reverse transcribed roughly 0.5 to 1 ug RNA with random hexamers. Coverage of TCR beta CDR3 amplification by immunoSEQ multiplex PCR extended to 54 Vbeta and 13 Jbeta. TCRdb re-derived calls from the immunoSEQ multiplex PCR reads in MiXCR, one entry per CDR3 protein. The sample includes around 140,000 distinct CDR3 sequences, approximately 96% of them seen just once. Multiple sclerosis controls were treatment-naive patients with stable or active relapsing-remitting disease. While CD8+ and CD4+ T cells were isolated negatively, TEMRA cells were enriched by FACS.

The receptor's source is a human donor with multiple sclerosis. The sample was CD4+ T cells from PBMCs. The chain links TRBV20-1 to TRBJ1-5; 8 positions agree with TRBD1. The chain's CDR3 is CSARVLRAGGVYSNQPQHF. In DNA form, the CDR3 reads TGCAGTGCTAGAGTCCTAAGGGCAGGGGGCGTGTATAGCAATCAGCCCCAGCATTTT.